A selection of T cell receptor beta chains follows, all from one sample in a study of metastatic and nonmetastatic thyroid tumors. TCRdb re-called clones via MiXCR from the PCR reads. The repertoire consists of tens of thousands of clones, with 15% to 20% occurring once and the leading ten covering about 10%. Sequencing was performed on tumor tissue. The source of these receptors is a female donor with papillary thyroid cancer or a benign thyroid nodule (not recorded which). Some clones in this sample may be carry-over from other donors' samples. CDR3s include the opening cysteine and the closing phenylalanine or tryptophan. A D gene is named only where the DNA matches it firmly. For some rows the clone size is stated as once, few or many, or as a class when expanded; others skip it.

CDR3nt: TGCAGTGCTACCCCCCTTGGACAGGTCTACAATCAGCCCCAGCATTTT
CDR3aa: CSATPLGQVYNQPQHF
d_gene: TRBD1
j_gene: TRBJ1-5
abundance: many
v_gene: TRBV20-1

CDR3nt: TGTGCCAGCCAAGATTCTTTGGGCAATCAGCCCCAGCATTTT
CDR3aa: CASQDSLGNQPQHF
d_gene: NA
j_gene: TRBJ1-5
abundance: medium-sized
v_gene: TRBV27

CDR3nt: TGCAGTGCTAGGAGGGGCGGGAGGTCCACAGATACGCAGTATTTT
CDR3aa: CSARRGGRSTDTQYF
d_gene: TRBD2
j_gene: TRBJ2-3
abundance: many
v_gene: TRBV20-1

CDR3nt: TGTGCCAGCAGCCCCTCGGGACAGGGGCTAGGGGGTTACACCTTC
CDR3aa: CASSPSGQGLGGYTF
d_gene: TRBD1
j_gene: TRBJ1-2
abundance: once
v_gene: TRBV7-3

CDR3nt: TGTGCCAGCAGTAACAGGGTTAGCAATCAGCCCCAGCATTTT
CDR3aa: CASSNRVSNQPQHF
d_gene: NA
j_gene: TRBJ1-5
abundance: few
v_gene: TRBV28

CDR3nt: TGTGCCAGCAGTGAGTACAGGGCTTTCACTGAAGCTTTCTTT
CDR3aa: CASSEYRAFTEAFF
d_gene: NA
j_gene: TRBJ1-1
abundance: many
v_gene: TRBV2

CDR3nt: TGTGCCAGCAGCTCACGCACCGGGACAGGGGGGTACGAGCAGTACTTC
CDR3aa: CASSSRTGTGGYEQYF
d_gene: TRBD1
j_gene: TRBJ2-7
abundance: once
v_gene: TRBV7-8

CDR3nt: TGCAGTGCTAGCTTGGGCAGGAACACTGAAGCTTTCTTT
CDR3aa: CSASLGRNTEAFF
d_gene: NA
j_gene: TRBJ1-1
abundance: NA
v_gene: TRBV20-1

CDR3nt: TGTGCCAGCAGCTTGGTCGGGAGACCCTACGAGCAGTACTTC
CDR3aa: CASSLVGRPYEQYF
d_gene: NA
j_gene: TRBJ2-7
abundance: many
v_gene: TRBV5-6

CDR3nt: TGTGCCAGCAGCTTAGTTCTCGGGAAAAGCACCAACACTGAAGCTTTCTTT
CDR3aa: CASSLVLGKSTNTEAFF
d_gene: NA
j_gene: TRBJ1-1
abundance: many
v_gene: TRBV7-8

CDR3nt: TGTGCCAGCTCATCGACAGCCAATGAGCAGTTCTTC
CDR3aa: CASSSTANEQFF
d_gene: NA
j_gene: TRBJ2-1
abundance: many
v_gene: TRBV18

CDR3nt: TGTGCCAGCAGCTATCCTAGCGGGGGGATATCCCAACCTACAGATACGCAGTATTTT
CDR3aa: CASSYPSGGISQPTDTQYF
d_gene: TRBD2
j_gene: TRBJ2-3
abundance: many
v_gene: TRBV13

CDR3nt: TGTGCCAGCAGCCAAGGGACAGTGGAGGGAGAGACCCAGTACTTC
CDR3aa: CASSQGTVEGETQYF
d_gene: NA
j_gene: TRBJ2-5
abundance: many
v_gene: TRBV3-1

CDR3nt: TGTGCCAGCACCCCTGTTTTCGGGAACACTGAAGCTTTCTTT
CDR3aa: CASTPVFGNTEAFF
d_gene: NA
j_gene: TRBJ1-1
abundance: many
v_gene: TRBV3-1

CDR3nt: TGTGCCAGCAGCCAGACTAGCGGGAGTCAAACCGGGGAGCTGTTTTTT
CDR3aa: CASSQTSGSQTGELFF
d_gene: TRBD2
j_gene: TRBJ2-2
abundance: many
v_gene: TRBV11-2

CDR3nt: TGTGCCATCAGCTTAGCTTTGGGCTCCGGGGAGTTGTTTTTT
CDR3aa: CAISLALGSGELFF
d_gene: NA
j_gene: TRBJ2-2
abundance: NA
v_gene: TRBV11-2